The entry below gives a single T cell receptor (beta chain) sequence along with its context. The data are from a study of blood T cell repertoires in COVID-19. Study context: Sites in the United States, Italy and Spain provided acute and convalescent COVID-19 samples. T cells, B-cell-depleted T cells, or PBMCs provided the cDNA or gDNA that served as material.

Trimming cost V 3 bases and J 4 bases; bases outside gene matches: 6. The CDR3 has 16 amino acids. Germline lookup yields CDR1 SEHNR and CDR2 FQNEAQ (reference sequence). In the original workflow: Estimation of nucleated cell counts was performed using reference gene primer amplification. TCRdb's table, derived via immunoSEQ multiplex PCR, lists solely in-frame clones and lacks some. V, J and clone size are those of that table, while D and trimming were read from the DNA. The table lists 59,000 or so clones, approximately 91% of them singletons. Sequenced material: peripheral blood. The chain recombines TRBV7-9 with TRBJ2-1; 10 bases agree with TRBD2. The source of this sequence is a human donor in a cohort sampled during active COVID-19. In nucleotides, the CDR3 is TGTGCCAGCAGCTTCCCTGGACTAGCGGAATACAATGAGCAGTTCTTC. This codes for CASSFPGLAEYNEQFF.